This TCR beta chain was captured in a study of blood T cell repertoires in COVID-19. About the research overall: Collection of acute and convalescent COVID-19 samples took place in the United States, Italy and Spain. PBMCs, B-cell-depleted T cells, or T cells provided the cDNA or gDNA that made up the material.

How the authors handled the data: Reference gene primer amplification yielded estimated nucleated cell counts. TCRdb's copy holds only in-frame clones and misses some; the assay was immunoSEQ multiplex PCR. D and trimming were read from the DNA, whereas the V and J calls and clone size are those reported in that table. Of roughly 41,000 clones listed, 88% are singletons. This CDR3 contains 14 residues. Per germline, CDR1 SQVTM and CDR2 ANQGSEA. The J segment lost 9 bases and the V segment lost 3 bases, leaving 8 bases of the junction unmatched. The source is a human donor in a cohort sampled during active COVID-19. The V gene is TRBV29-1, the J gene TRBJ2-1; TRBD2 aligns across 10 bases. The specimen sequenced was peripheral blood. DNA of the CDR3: TGCAGCGTTGAGTTGGCTAGCGGGAGACCTGAGCAGTTCTTC. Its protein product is CSVELASGRPEQFF.